This TCR beta chain was observed in a study of blood T cell repertoires in COVID-19. Study-wide background: The origin of the acute and convalescent COVID-19 samples was the United States, Italy and Spain. T cells, B-cell-depleted T cells, or PBMCs supplied cDNA or gDNA.

This clone was seen more than once but under ten times. Trimming took 3 bases from V and 3 from J; bases not matched to a gene: 7. Germline V gene lookup returns CDR1 MGHRA and CDR2 YSYEKL. The CDR3 length is 15 residues. Study processing details: Amplified reference gene primers provided the basis for estimating nucleated cell counts. Assay used: immunoSEQ multiplex PCR; TCRdb lists only in-frame clones, some missing. V and J calls and clone size are copied from that table; D and trimming were computed from the DNA. The sample has about 64,000 clones, around 90% seen once. Sequencing input: peripheral blood. The rearrangement uses TRBV4-1 and TRBJ2-5, with 7 bases lining up with TRBD1. The sequence derives from an elderly woman with active COVID-19. CDR3 nucleotide sequence: TGCGCCAGCAGCCATAGGACAGGTGAAGAAGAGACCCAGTACTTC. It yields the protein CASSHRTGEEETQYF.